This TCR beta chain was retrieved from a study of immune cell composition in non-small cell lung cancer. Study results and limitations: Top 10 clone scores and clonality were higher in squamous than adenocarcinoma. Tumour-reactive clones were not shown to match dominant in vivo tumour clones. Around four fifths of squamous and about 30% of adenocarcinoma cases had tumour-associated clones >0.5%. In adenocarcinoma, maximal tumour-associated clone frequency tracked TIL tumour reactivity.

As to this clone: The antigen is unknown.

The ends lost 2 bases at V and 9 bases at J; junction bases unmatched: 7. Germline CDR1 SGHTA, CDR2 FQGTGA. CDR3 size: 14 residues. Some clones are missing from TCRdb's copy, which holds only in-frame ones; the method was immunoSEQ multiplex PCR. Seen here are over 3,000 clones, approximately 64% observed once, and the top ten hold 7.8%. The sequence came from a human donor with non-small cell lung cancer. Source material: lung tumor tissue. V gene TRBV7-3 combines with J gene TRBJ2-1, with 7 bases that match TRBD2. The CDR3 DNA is TGTGCCAGCAGCTTAGGCGGGAGCGCGATTGAGCAGTTCTTC. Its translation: CASSLGGSAIEQFF.